A selection of T cell receptor beta chains follows, all from one sample in a study of CD8 T cells in Susac syndrome. TCRdb fed the immunoSEQ multiplex PCR reads into MiXCR, producing one record per CDR3 protein. This sample has about 71,000 distinct CDR3 sequences, with 96% found just once. The source material was CD4+ T cells from PBMCs. Receptors were obtained from a human donor with multiple sclerosis. Each CDR3 is given without its conserved first and last residue. The listing skips clone size in some rows; elsewhere it reads once, few, many or a size class.

J	length	size	V	CDR3
TRBJ1-1	12	NA	TRBV25-1	ASSEGQGGTEAF
TRBJ2-2	12	NA	TRBV3-1	ASIAGANTGELF
TRBJ1-1	11	NA	TRBV29-1	SVLRVLNTEAF
TRBJ2-1	15	NA	TRBV9	ASSALVIAGGYNEQF
TRBJ2-3	12	NA	TRBV20-1	SARGIGHTDTQY
TRBJ2-1	11	NA	TRBV15	ATQTGGHNEQF
TRBJ1-3	11	NA	TRBV29-1	SVAVTGGNTIY
TRBJ1-5	13	NA	TRBV3-1	ASSHRGGANQPQH
TRBJ2-7	10	NA	TRBV29-1	SVAPGGGEQY
TRBJ2-1	14	NA	TRBV7-6	ASSPKFSGFFGEQF
TRBJ2-7	11	NA	TRBV24-1	ATSADSSYEQY
TRBJ2-1	12	NA	TRBV11-2	ASSRGLGFVEQF
TRBJ2-3	13	NA	TRBV3-1	ASSQEDYSTDTQY
TRBJ2-7	14	NA	TRBV19	ASTMAQGNPSYEQY
TRBJ2-7	13	NA	TRBV7-9	ASSPRQGRLGEQY
TRBJ1-2	13	NA	TRBV7-9	ASSAAGQGARRST
TRBJ2-3	13	NA	TRBV9	ASSVGGMSTDTQY
TRBJ1-1	11	NA	TRBV5-8	ATTRGTRAEAF
TRBJ2-3	12	NA	TRBV20-1	SASQQQTIPWQY
TRBJ2-3	14	NA	TRBV5-1	ASSWSSGAPQGTQY
TRBJ2-1	13	once	TRBV5-4	ASSSQRGGSNEQF
TRBJ2-7	12	NA	TRBV5-1	ASSLTGLEYEQY
TRBJ2-5	11	once	TRBV2	ASRPRGLGTQY
TRBJ2-5	13	NA	TRBV12-3/TRBV12-4	ASSLPGFRAETQY
TRBJ2-2	13	NA	TRBV5-1	ASSSTGVDTGELF
TRBJ2-4	10	NA	TRBV28	ASSLDRRFQY
TRBJ2-7	10	once	TRBV29-1	SGIGGSYEQY
TRBJ1-2	9	NA	TRBV30	AWSARWGYT
TRBJ2-1	8	NA	TRBV2	ASSRRFQF
TRBJ2-5	12	few	TRBV7-9	ASSLTGGVETQY
TRBJ2-3	13	NA	TRBV12-3/TRBV12-4	ASSPAGGSTDTQY
TRBJ2-1	9	NA	TRBV20-1	SARAAGEQF
TRBJ2-7	13	NA	TRBV5-6	ASSVLAGTSYEQY
TRBJ2-6	16	NA	TRBV12-3/TRBV12-4	ASSPARTGLAGANVLT
TRBJ1-1	11	NA	TRBV12-3/TRBV12-4	ASRLGVSTEAF
TRBJ2-7	14	NA	TRBV7-9	ASSLVQRGGRYEQY
TRBJ2-5	11	NA	TRBV20-1	SALEGTGETQY
TRBJ2-3	15	NA	TRBV29-1	SVDAVAGDLFTDTQY
TRBJ1-1	10	NA	TRBV12-3/TRBV12-4	ASTNLRGSSF
TRBJ2-3	9	NA	TRBV7-9	ASRDRQGTY
TRBJ2-1	12	NA	TRBV9	ASSADRSFNEQF
TRBJ2-1	15	NA	TRBV5-1	ASSAPDRVQSYNEQF
TRBJ2-7	13	NA	TRBV27	ASSTRDSPPYEQY
TRBJ1-2	12	NA	TRBV7-9	ASSSVDRTGGYT
TRBJ2-3	12	NA	TRBV15	ATSRGGVTDTQY
TRBJ1-2	12	NA	TRBV5-4	ASSWDRINYGYT
TRBJ1-2	13	NA	TRBV19	ASREMMGQNYGYT
TRBJ1-1	11	NA	TRBV20-1	SARRGRNTEAF
TRBJ2-3	13	NA	TRBV29-1	SVVGSGAGTDTQY
TRBJ2-7	15	NA	TRBV5-6	ASSPPILTGFSYEQY
TRBJ1-2	13	NA	TRBV24-1	ATSGTGTATYGYT
TRBJ2-3	13	NA	TRBV24-1	ATSETTGSTDTQY
TRBJ2-5	13	NA	TRBV21-1	ASSKTDGGGETQY
TRBJ2-3	15	NA	TRBV4-1	ASSQGIRLTGDDTQY
TRBJ2-7	13	few	TRBV11-2	ASSPGQGGSYEQY